This TCR beta chain derives from a study of blood T cell repertoires in COVID-19. Across the study: The United States, Italy and Spain were the sources of the acute and convalescent COVID-19 samples.

Repertoires were generated with immunoSEQ multiplex PCR, while TCRdb's copy carries only in-frame clones and drops some. The table records about 480,000 clones, roughly 90% of them present only once. This CDR3 contains 14 residues. The germline gives CDR1 SNHLY, CDR2 FYNNEI. The trim removed 6 bases at V and 5 bases at J, leaving 2 bases unmatched. The sequenced material came from PBMCs or T cells enriched from blood (not recorded which). This receptor was taken from a woman aged 40 to 50 who had recovered from COVID-19. The chain carries TRBV2 and TRBJ1-6; 9 bases line up with TRBD1. The CDR3 DNA is TGTGCCAGCAGGGGACAGGGCGATAATTCACCCCTCCACTTT. As protein: CASRGQGDNSPLHF.